The 29 T cell receptor beta chains in this list originate from one sample, sequenced in a study of HIV-infected children after antiretroviral therapy interruption. This sample's treatment: PENTA 11 planned treatment interruption arm or continuous ART arm. The TCR library was built from RNA with a 3' RACE protocol and unique molecular identifiers. MiXCR, applied by TCRdb to the 3' RACE reads, yields one record per CDR3 protein. The profile shows 70,000 to 90,000 distinct CDR3 sequences, about 7% of them singletons. Sample: CD45RA+ CD4+ T cells from PBMCs, pooled from several time points, taken from a donor given antiretroviral therapy, either interrupted or continuous. Subset noted: naive CD4+ CD45RA+ CD45RO- T cells. The receptors were gathered from a pool of human donors with HIV.

At least ten counts were recorded for this clonotype. The chain couples TRBV11-2 to TRBJ2-2; 8 bases map to TRBD1. This CDR3 is built from 14 residues. J gave up 6 bases and V 5 bases, and 5 bases lay outside the gene matches. Germline CDR1 is SGHAT and CDR2 is FQNNGV. Written as DNA, the CDR3 is TGTGCCAGCAGCCTGGACAGGGAAGCCGGGGAGCTGTTTTTT. Translated: CASSLDREAGELFF.

At least ten counts were recorded for this clonotype. V usage is TRBV12-3 or TRBV12-4 and J usage is TRBJ1-2, with a possible D match to TRBD1 (6 bases). V was shortened by 7 bases and J by 7 bases, with 25 bases between the two germline ends. The CDR3 loop spans 16 amino acids. The chain's CDR3 is CASTQGIFLSARGYTF. CDR3 in DNA: TGTGCCAGCACACAGGGTATTTTCCTATCTGCACGTGGCTACACCTTC.

This clonotype was counted at least ten times. The chain combines TRBV19 with TRBJ1-1, with D tentatively TRBD1 (5 bases). The CDR3 contains 14 residues. Germline V gives CDR1 LNHDA, CDR2 SQIVND (reference sequence). The V gene lost 4 bases and the J gene lost 3 bases, with 12 bases spanning the gap. The chain's CDR3 is CASSTLGGYTEAFF. CDR3 DNA sequence: TGTGCCAGTAGTACACTGGGGGGGTACACTGAAGCTTTCTTT.

This clonotype was counted a few times. The chain joins TRBV19 to TRBJ2-1; 7 bases fit TRBD1. Germline V gives CDR1 LNHDA, CDR2 SQIVND (reference sequence). This CDR3 is 13 amino acids long. V gave up 10 bases and J gave up 9 bases; unmatched junction bases: 12. CDR3 coding DNA: TGTGCCACTAACAGGGGCCTTGGGGGTGAGCAGTTCTTC. Protein product: CATNRGLGGEQFF.

This clonotype was counted a few times. The gene calls are TRBV20-1 and TRBJ2-2, with TRBD1 matching over 7 bases. This CDR3 contains 16 residues. CDR1 and CDR2 from the germline V gene are DFQATT and SNEGSKA (reference sequence). V gave up 1 base and J gave up 0 bases; unmatched junction bases: 5. As DNA, the CDR3 is TGCAGTGCTAGAGGTCCCAGGGGGACGAACACCGGGGAGCTGTTTTTT. Its translation: CSARGPRGTNTGELFF.

There are a few counts of this clonotype. One end of the junction fails to match germline, which may point to a read error. V gene TRBV10-3 combines with J gene TRBJ1-2; a weak D match, TRBD1 (5 bases). In germline, CDR1 is ENHRY, CDR2 SYGVKD. The CDR3 is made up of 15 amino acids. For the CDR3, the DNA is TGTACCATCAGTGGCTTCGCGTCGGGGCGGAGGGGCTACACCTTC. Translating it yields CTISGFASGRRGYTF.

At least ten counts were recorded for this clonotype. The rearrangement uses TRBV15 and TRBJ2-7; 7 bases match TRBD1. The CDR3 runs 17 residues. Germline-derived CDR1 and CDR2 are LNHNV and YYDKDF (reference sequence). J gave up 3 bases and V 5 bases, and 16 bases lay outside the gene matches. CDR3 protein: CATSPTPGQYFIYEQYF. The CDR3 DNA reads as TGTGCCACCAGCCCCACGCCGGGACAGTATTTCATCTACGAGCAGTACTTC.

This clonotype was seen at least ten times. The CDR3 DNA is TGTGCCAGTTGCCTGGCAGGGGGGTTCGGGGAGCTGTTTTTT. It codes for CASCLAGGFGELFF. This chain uses TRBV19 with TRBJ2-2; tentatively, D is TRBD1 (7 bases). The CDR3 is 14 residues long. V gave up 8 bases and J gave up 7 bases, with 17 bases separating them. Germline V lookup: CDR1 LNHDA, CDR2 SQIVND (reference sequence).

This clonotype has a count of ten or more. The rearrangement joins TRBV12-3 or TRBV12-4 to TRBJ2-1, with D uncertain. V dropped 8 bases and J dropped 6 bases, with 17 bases sitting between them. This CDR3 spans 14 amino acids. DNA for the CDR3: TGTGCCAGCCAAGTACCCAGTCGGTTCAATGAGCAGTTCTTC. It specifies CASQVPSRFNEQFF.

This clonotype was recorded a few times. The chain employs TRBV5-4 and TRBJ2-7, with 8 bases identical to TRBD2. Trimming took 3 bases from V and 1 from J; bases not matched to a gene: 3. The CDR3 has 14 residues. In germline, CDR1 is SGHNT, CDR2 YYREEE (reference sequence). CDR3 bases: TGTGCCAGCAGCTGGGGCGGGGGGTCCTACGAGCAGTACTTC. Amino acids: CASSWGGGSYEQYF.

The rearrangement uses TRBV4-2 and TRBJ1-2; weak D call: TRBD1 (5 bases). Germline CDR1 and CDR2: LGHNA and YNFKEQ. Trimming pared 2 bases from V and 6 bases from J, leaving 16 bases between. The CDR3 is 15 residues long. The CDR3 reads CASSQHNPGMDGYTF. CDR3 coding DNA: TGTGCCAGCAGCCAACACAATCCAGGGATGGATGGCTACACCTTC.

The gene calls are TRBV28 and TRBJ2-3; 15 nucleotides align to TRBD2. The CDR3 runs 16 residues. V shed 7 bases and J 2 bases; nucleotides not matched to a gene: 4. Germline lookup yields CDR1 MDHEN and CDR2 SYDVKM. CDR3 bases: TGTGCCAGCAACGGACTAGCGGGGGGGACCACAGATACGCAGTATTTT. Encoded protein: CASNGLAGGTTDTQYF.

This clonotype was found many times. The chain is built from TRBV12-3 or TRBV12-4 and TRBJ1-4; 8 bases agree with TRBD1. The CDR3 length is 13 residues. V dropped 10 bases and J dropped 6; count of bases not matched to a gene: 7. CDR3 DNA: TGTGCCACAGACAGGGGTACAGATGAAAAACTGTTTTTT. Encoded protein: CATDRGTDEKLFF.

This clonotype was seen ten or more times. The V gene is TRBV5-1, the J gene TRBJ1-3; 7 nucleotides match TRBD1. The V gene's germline CDR1 is SGHRS and CDR2 YFSETQ. This CDR3 has 16 residues. J lost 0 bases, V lost 4 bases, and 7 bases had no gene match. The CDR3 reads CASSTGQPYSGNTIYF. The CDR3 region has the DNA TGCGCCAGCAGCACGGGACAGCCGTACTCTGGAAACACCATATATTTT.

This clonotype has at least ten counts. V and J are TRBV2 and TRBJ2-1; tentatively, D is TRBD1 or TRBD2 (7 bases each). Germline V gene data show CDR1 as SNHLY and CDR2 as FYNNEI. Trimming shortened V by 5 bases and J by 8 bases, and 16 bases separated the two germline ends. This CDR3 is 14 amino acids long. CDR3 sequence reads: CASSRQGGFDEQFF. CDR3 in DNA: TGTGCCAGCAGTCGACAGGGAGGGTTCGATGAGCAGTTCTTC. Supplemented by reference TRBV2 and TRBJ2-1, the full variable domain reads EPEVTQTPSHQVTQMGQEVILRCVPISNHLYFYWYRQILGQKVEFLVSFYNNEISEKSEIFDDQFSVERPDGSNFTLKIRSTKLEDSAMYFCASSRQGGFDEQFFGPGTRLTVL.

This clonotype was picked up many times. The CDR3 nucleotides read TGCAGTATCTCAGGGGACGCAGATACGCAGTATTTT. It specifies CSISGDADTQYF. The chain uses TRBV29-1 and TRBJ2-3; possibly TRBD1 for D (6 bases). The V gene's germline CDR1 is SQVTM and CDR2 ANQGSEA. The length of the CDR3 is 12 residues.

This clonotype has ten or more counts. This chain links TRBV7-2 with TRBJ2-7, with D maybe TRBD2 (5 bases). The CDR3 has 15 residues. Per the germline V gene, CDR1 is SGHTA and CDR2 is FQGNSA. Trimming stripped 3 bases from V and 0 bases from J, with 12 bases between. CDR3 DNA: TGTGCCAGCAGCTTCAGCGGCTCGAGCTCCTACGAGCAGTACTTC. This encodes CASSFSGSSSYEQYF.

The rearrangement joins TRBV7-8 to TRBJ2-2; 8 nucleotides line up with TRBD2. Trimming at V came to 5 bases and at J to 5 bases, leaving 13 bases not matched to a gene. The CDR3 is made up of 17 amino acids. Germline CDR1 reads SGHVS; CDR2 reads FQNEAQ. The CDR3, as DNA: TGTGCCAGCAGCACCGCTTTGTTCGGGGGGGCAACCGGGGAGCTGTTTTTT. Translation gives CASSTALFGGATGELFF.

This clonotype was picked up a small number of times. This chain links TRBV5-6 with TRBJ1-1; TRBD1 agrees at 7 bases. The CDR3 runs 13 residues. The germline CDR1 and CDR2 sequences are SGHDT and YYEEEE. After removal of 5 bases from V and 7 bases from J, the junction contained 8 bases not matched to a gene. The CDR3, as DNA: TGTGCCAGCAGTTGGACAGGCCTCATTGAAGCTTTCTTT. This gives the protein CASSWTGLIEAFF.

Ten or more counts support this clonotype. The CDR3 is CASSPGQDYGYTF. The DNA of the CDR3 is TGTGCCAGCTCACCGGGACAGGATTATGGCTACACCTTC. This chain links TRBV18 with TRBJ1-2; 8 bases line up with TRBD1. V was clipped by 3 bases and J by 5 bases; unmatched bases: 2. CDR1 is KGHSH and CDR2 is LQKENI in the germline V gene. The CDR3 contains 13 residues.

This clonotype was detected many times. The J gene is TRBJ2-3, the V gene TRBV4-1; 10 bases are shared with TRBD2. The CDR3 covers 21 residues. Germline V gene data show CDR1 as MGHRA and CDR2 as YSYEKL. After removal of 0 bases from V and 3 bases from J, the junction contained 18 bases not matched to a gene. This chain's CDR3 is CASSQDPLSGGAGYKTDTQYF. The CDR3 nucleotides read TGCGCCAGCAGCCAAGATCCTTTAAGCGGGGGGGCAGGATATAAAACAGATACGCAGTATTTT.

This clonotype occurred many times. The V call is TRBV3-1, the J call TRBJ1-1, with D maybe TRBD1 (5 bases). Per germline, CDR1 LGHDT and CDR2 YNNKEL (reference sequence). CDR3 length equals 13 residues. V dropped 0 bases and J dropped 6 bases, with 8 bases sitting between them. The CDR3 region has the DNA TGTGCCAGCAGCCAAGACAGGGCCTCTGAAGCTTTCTTT. It codes for CASSQDRASEAFF. The variable domain in full, with the rest retrieved from reference TRBV3-1 and TRBJ1-1, is DTAVSQTPKYLVTQMGNDKSIKCEQNLGHDTMYWYKQDSKKFLKIMFSYNNKELIINETVPNRFSPKSPDKAHLNLHINSLELGDSAVYFCASSQDRASEAFFGQGTRLTVV.

This chain uses TRBV5-4 with TRBJ1-5; D is possibly TRBD1 (6 bases). The CDR3 spans 15 residues. CDR1 is SGHNT and CDR2 is YYREEE in the germline V gene (reference sequence). With 2 bases removed from V and 3 bases from J, the gap between germline ends came to 12 bases. This CDR3 is CASSFVPGVNQPQHF. CDR3 DNA: TGTGCCAGCAGCTTTGTCCCAGGGGTCAATCAGCCCCAGCATTTT.

The chain has TRBV4-2 and TRBJ2-3; D gene ambiguous. The CDR3 loop spans 16 amino acids. Germline V gene sequence: CDR1 LGHNA, CDR2 YNFKEQ. V lost 0 bases and J 0 bases, leaving 10 bases between the germline ends. DNA of the CDR3: TGTGCCAGCAGCCAAGATTTTAGGCAGAGCACAGATACGCAGTATTTT. Translating it yields CASSQDFRQSTDTQYF.

In this sample, this clonotype turned up many times. This rearrangement joins TRBV5-8 to TRBJ1-5; maybe TRBD1 (5 bases). The germline gives CDR1 SGHTS, CDR2 YDEGEE. V was cut by 3 bases and J by 5 bases, with 18 bases left in between. This CDR3 comprises 16 residues. The CDR3 nucleotides read TGTGCCAGCAGCTGGAGTCAGGCAGGGTTTTATCAGCCCCAGCATTTT. Its translation is CASSWSQAGFYQPQHF.

This sequence joins TRBV19 and TRBJ2-5; D perhaps matches TRBD1 (6 bases). The CDR3 totals 14 residues. The germline V gene encodes CDR1 LNHDA and CDR2 SQIVND (reference sequence). V was trimmed by 5 bases and J by 5 bases, leaving 15 bases between them. The chain's CDR3 is CASSSYRDMETQYF. The CDR3 DNA is TGTGCCAGTAGTTCTTACAGGGATATGGAGACCCAGTACTTC. Variable domain in full (rest from reference TRBV19 and TRBJ2-5): DGGITQSPKYLFRKEGQNVTLSCEQNLNHDAMYWYRQDPGQGLRLIYYSQIVNDFQKGDIAEGYSVSREKKESFPLTVTSAQKNPTAFYLCASSSYRDMETQYFGPGTRLLVL.

This clonotype was seen ten or more times. This chain joins TRBV7-3 and TRBJ1-1, with D unresolved. CDR3 length: 15 residues. Germline assignment: CDR1 SGHTA and CDR2 FQGTGA. Trimming left V 5 bases short and J 0 bases short, with 13 bases between. The CDR3 region is CASSPSSVMNTEAFF. The CDR3 coding sequence is TGTGCCAGCAGCCCGTCGTCGGTGATGAACACTGAAGCTTTCTTT.

This clonotype was seen more than once but under ten times. V and J are TRBV3-1 and TRBJ2-7; TRBD1 might be the D (6 bases). Trimming took 4 bases from V and 3 from J, leaving 13 bases between them. The CDR3 has 14 amino acids. CDR1 and CDR2 (germline): LGHDT, YNNKEL (reference sequence). DNA of the CDR3: TGTGCCAGCAGCCTGAGACAGGCCGACTACGAGCAGTACTTC. This codes for CASSLRQADYEQYF.

This clonotype has at least ten counts. The rearrangement uses TRBV11-2 and TRBJ2-3; 9 bases agree with TRBD2. Trimming cost V 4 bases and J 2 bases; bases outside gene matches: 10. Per the germline V gene, CDR1 is SGHAT and CDR2 is FQNNGV. This CDR3 contains 17 residues. CDR3 region: CASSSAHLAGFTDTQYF. The CDR3 DNA reads TGTGCCAGCAGCTCCGCACACCTAGCGGGGTTCACAGATACGCAGTATTTT.